The 31 T cell receptor beta chains below all came from one sample that was sequenced in a study of cytomegalovirus exposure and HLA in healthy donors. In the PCR, 60 Vbeta and 13 Jbeta primers were used. Method: immunoSEQ multiplex PCR; TCRdb's copy keeps in-frame clones and lacks some. In the table there are around 160,000 clones, roughly 80% of which are singletons. Sequencing used PBMCs. These receptors were obtained from a man aged 40-50 years in good health and CMV-seropositive.

The V call is TRBV19, the J call TRBJ2-3, with a weak D call TRBD2 (6 bases). The CDR3 loop spans 14 amino acids. Per the germline V gene, CDR1 is LNHDA and CDR2 is SQIVND (reference sequence). The V and J ends lost 7 bases and 5 bases respectively, with 16 bases between them. The CDR3 coding sequence is TGTGCCAGTATGAGGGAGGTCGGCCGAGATACGCAGTATTTT. Its protein product is CASMREVGRDTQYF.

This clone was seen only a few times. The rearrangement links TRBV7-9 to TRBJ2-2, with TRBD1 identical over 7 bases. Germline V gene sequence: CDR1 SEHNR, CDR2 FQNEAQ (reference sequence). J was trimmed by 2 bases and V by 5 bases; bases with no gene match: 5. The CDR3 length is 15 residues. CDR3 nucleotides: TGTGCCAGCAGCCTCCGGGACAGAAACACCGGGGAGCTGTTTTTT. As protein: CASSLRDRNTGELFF.

V is TRBV21-1 and J is TRBJ2-7; the table's D call of TRBD2 was not tested on the DNA. TRBV21-1 is a pseudogene locus. The CDR3 is 19 amino acids. CDR3 sequence (DNA): TGTGCCAGCAGCTCGAATTGGTTGGGGCTTAGCAGGCGGGACTACGAGCAGTACTTC. The encoded protein is CASSSNWLGLSRRDYEQYF.

The chain couples TRBV28 to TRBJ2-1, with TRBD1 identical over 8 bases. Losses at the gene ends were 8 bases for V and 5 bases for J; bases not matched to a gene: 11. This CDR3 is 15 amino acids long. Germline loops: CDR1 MDHEN, CDR2 SYDVKM. The CDR3, as DNA: TGTGCCAGCGCTTCCCAGGGGGCGCTGAACAATGAGCAGTTCTTC. Residues: CASASQGALNNEQFF.

Points on this clone: A read error may account for a junction end that differs from germline. This rearrangement joins TRBV6-5 to TRBJ1-1, with no clear D. Germline V lookup: CDR1 MNHEY, CDR2 SVGAGI. The CDR3 is 15 amino acids. CDR3 DNA: TGTGCCAACAGTTACACGGCAGCTGGGAGCGCTGAAGCTTTCTTT. It is translated as CANSYTAAGSAEAFF.

This chain uses TRBV28 with TRBJ2-4; TRBD2 agrees at 7 bases. CDR1 and CDR2 (germline): MDHEN, SYDVKM. This CDR3 comprises 16 residues. V was pared by 7 bases and J by 7 bases, with 16 bases of the junction left unmatched. In nucleotides, the CDR3 is TGTGCCAGCACCCCGTCACTAGCGTCCGCTGGTAACATTCAGTACTTC. Its protein is CASTPSLASAGNIQYF.

The rearrangement links TRBV5-1 to TRBJ2-5, with TRBD1 as a possible D gene (6 bases). Between the trimmed V and J ends, which lost 3 bases and 4 bases, there was a span of 13 bases. Germline V gene sequence: CDR1 SGHRS, CDR2 YFSETQ. The CDR3 spans 14 residues. CDR3 bases: TGCGCCAGCAGCTCAACCCTGGGGGCAGAGACCCAGTACTTC. Translated, it gives CASSSTLGAETQYF.

The chain recombines TRBV30 with TRBJ2-5, with D perhaps TRBD2 (7 bases). Looked up from germline, CDR1 is GTSNPN and CDR2 is SVGIG (reference sequence). Trimming removed 0 bases from V and 5 bases from J, with 10 bases in between. The CDR3 is made up of 13 amino acids. In nucleotides, the CDR3 is TGTGCCTGGAGTGTGGGGGGGGCGGAGACCCAGTACTTC. Amino acids: CAWSVGGAETQYF.

The CDR3 here is CAISEGLAGGFPGELFF. As DNA, the CDR3 is TGTGCCATCAGTGAGGGACTAGCGGGAGGTTTCCCCGGGGAGCTGTTTTTT. The chain combines TRBV10-3 with TRBJ2-2, with TRBD2 matching over 14 bases. The trim removed 2 bases at V and 6 bases at J, leaving 5 bases unmatched. This CDR3 contains 17 residues. Germline V CDR1 and CDR2: ENHRY, SYGVKD.

The chain combines TRBV7-2 with TRBJ1-5; D not certain. Germline CDR1 is SGHTA and CDR2 is FQGNSA. Between the trimmed V and J ends, which lost 4 bases and 7 bases, there was a span of 8 bases. The CDR3 runs 12 residues. In nucleotides, the CDR3 is TGTGCCAGCAGCTGGGCGGGGCAGCCCCAGCATTTT. Its protein product is CASSWAGQPQHF.

The chain uses TRBV19 and TRBJ1-5; possible D gene TRBD1, 5 bases. Trimming removed 5 bases from V and 7 bases from J, with 12 bases in between. Per the germline V gene, CDR1 is LNHDA and CDR2 is SQIVND (reference sequence). There are 13 residues in the CDR3. CDR3 coding DNA: TGTGCCAGTAGTTATCAGGGTAGGCAGCCCCAGCATTTT. Translating it yields CASSYQGRQPQHF.

This clone was counted a single time. The rearrangement joins TRBV6-1 to TRBJ1-3; D unresolved. Trimming took off 6 bases at V and 0 bases at J, with 9 bases between the two ends. CDR3 length: 14 amino acids. Per the germline V gene, CDR1 is MNHNS and CDR2 is SASEGT. The CDR3 region has the DNA TGTGCCAGCAGGAATAGCGGCTCTGGAAACACCATATATTTT. Protein product: CASRNSGSGNTIYF.

The chain couples TRBV4-3 to TRBJ2-7; D perhaps matches TRBD2 (5 bases). Germline CDR1 is LGHNA and CDR2 is YSLEER. The CDR3 totals 14 residues. The V end was cut by 0 bases, the J end by 7 bases, with 13 bases between. The CDR3 DNA sequence: TGCGCCAGCAGCCAAGATGGGCGGACTGGGGAGCAGTACTTC. Protein product: CASSQDGRTGEQYF.

CDR3 bases: TGTGCCAGCAGTCAACAGGCTGGAAACACCATATATTTT. This translates into CASSQQAGNTIYF. The chain has TRBV2 and TRBJ1-3; TRBD1 is a possible D gene (5 bases). Germline V gene data show CDR1 as SNHLY and CDR2 as FYNNEI. This CDR3 is 13 amino acids long. V gave up 5 bases and J gave up 2 bases, with 7 bases separating them.

The table lists this clone with a few counts. The chain employs TRBV7-2 and TRBJ2-5, with 11 bases lining up with TRBD2. The J call is in doubt because the DNA end fits TRBJ2-7 better. Germline CDR1 reads SGHTA; CDR2 reads FQGNSA. The CDR3 runs 15 residues. The DNA for the CDR3 is TGTGCCAGCAGCTTTAGCGGGAGGGACTCCTACGAGCAGTACTTC. The encoded protein is CASSFSGRDSYEQYF.

The chain carries TRBV2 and TRBJ1-1, with D perhaps TRBD1 (5 bases). Germline assignment: CDR1 SNHLY and CDR2 FYNNEI. This CDR3 contains 15 residues. Between the trimmed V and J ends, which lost 3 bases and 4 bases, there was a span of 15 bases. As DNA, the CDR3 is TGTGCCAGCAGTGAGACAGTGGCTCCGGGCACTGAAGCTTTCTTT. Its translation is CASSETVAPGTEAFF.

V gene TRBV6-1 combines with J gene TRBJ2-7, with unresolved D. V was pared by 4 bases and J by 4 bases, with 11 bases between. In germline, CDR1 is MNHNS, CDR2 SASEGT. There are 13 residues in the CDR3. Written as DNA, the CDR3 is TGTGCCAGCAGTGTAGCACATTTATACGAGCAGTACTTC. It is translated as CASSVAHLYEQYF.

This rearrangement joins TRBV2 to TRBJ2-7, with a weak D call TRBD2 (6 bases). CDR1 and CDR2 from the germline V gene are SNHLY and FYNNEI. CDR3 length: 14 residues. V lost 9 bases, J lost 2 bases, and 17 bases lay in between. DNA of the CDR3: TGTGCCAGTTTGAAGGAGGAGGGAACCTACGAGCAGTACTTC. Translating gives CASLKEEGTYEQYF. Combining the CDR3 with reference TRBV2 and TRBJ2-7 gives the whole variable domain EPEVTQTPSHQVTQMGQEVILRCVPISNHLYFYWYRQILGQKVEFLVSFYNNEISEKSEIFDDQFSVERPDGSNFTLKIRSTKLEDSAMYFCASLKEEGTYEQYFGPGTRLTVT.

The chain recombines TRBV7-2 with TRBJ1-1, with unresolved D. The CDR3 loop spans 13 amino acids. Germline-derived CDR1 and CDR2 are SGHTA and FQGNSA. The V end was cut by 5 bases, the J end by 8 bases, with 15 bases between. CDR3 sequence (DNA): TGTGCCAGCAGCCCTAATCCGGGTCTAGAAGCTTTCTTT. It translates to CASSPNPGLEAFF.

The V call is TRBV4-3, the J call TRBJ2-7; TRBD2 aligns across 7 bases. CDR1 and CDR2 from the germline V gene are LGHNA and YSLEER. The CDR3 runs to 14 residues. J was trimmed by 3 bases and V by 1 base; bases with no gene match: 3. The CDR3, as DNA: TGCGCCAGCAGCCAAGCCGGGGAGGGCTACGAGCAGTACTTC. Amino acid sequence: CASSQAGEGYEQYF.

The V call is TRBV4-1, the J call TRBJ2-7; 13 positions agree with TRBD2. From germline, CDR1 is MGHRA and CDR2 YSYEKL. V lost 4 bases, J lost 0 bases, and 0 bases stayed unmatched. The length of the CDR3 is 15 residues. DNA of the CDR3: TGCGCCAGCAGCCGGACTAGCGGGAGCTCCTACGAGCAGTACTTC. It is translated as CASSRTSGSSYEQYF.

The V call is TRBV19, the J call TRBJ2-2, with 11 bases aligning to TRBD2. V shed 5 bases and J 4 bases; nucleotides not matched to a gene: 6. The CDR3 is 16 residues long. Germline-derived CDR1 and CDR2 are LNHDA and SQIVND (reference sequence). Here the CDR3 reads CASSGTSGRPTGELFF. CDR3 coding DNA: TGTGCCAGTAGTGGAACTAGCGGGAGACCCACCGGGGAGCTGTTTTTT. The complete variable domain, with remaining parts taken from reference TRBV19 and TRBJ2-2, reads DGGITQSPKYLFRKEGQNVTLSCEQNLNHDAMYWYRQDPGQGLRLIYYSQIVNDFQKGDIAEGYSVSREKKESFPLTVTSAQKNPTAFYLCASSGTSGRPTGELFFGEGSRLTVL.

This chain connects TRBV14 to TRBJ2-1, with TRBD2 identical over 7 bases. The V segment lost 0 bases and the J segment 5 bases; nucleotides outside the gene matches: 16. Germline-derived CDR1 and CDR2 are SGHDN and FVKESK. There are 19 residues in the CDR3. The DNA for the CDR3 is TGTGCCAGCAGCCAAGATATATGGGGAAAAGCGGGGAGGAACAATGAGCAGTTCTTC. Translated: CASSQDIWGKAGRNNEQFF.

J is TRBJ2-1 and V is TRBV4-1, with TRBD2 matching 8 bases. V gave up 5 bases and J gave up 5 bases; unmatched junction bases: 8. Germline CDR1 reads MGHRA; CDR2 reads YSYEKL. The CDR3 extends over 15 amino acids. For the CDR3, the DNA is TGCGCCAGCAGCGCCCCCGGGACTAGTCACAATGAGCAGTTCTTC. Its translation: CASSAPGTSHNEQFF.

The chain is built from TRBV9 and TRBJ2-7; 7 bases map to TRBD2. Trimming cost V 4 bases and J 3 bases; bases outside gene matches: 10. Germline V gives CDR1 SGDLS, CDR2 YYNGEE. CDR3 size: 15 residues. This CDR3 reads CASSPHAGELYEQYF. The CDR3 DNA sequence: TGTGCCAGCAGCCCGCATGCGGGGGAACTCTACGAGCAGTACTTC.

The rearrangement joins TRBV2 to TRBJ1-2; TRBD1 is a possible D gene (6 bases). The CDR3 extends over 15 amino acids. The V gene's germline CDR1 is SNHLY and CDR2 FYNNEI. The germline V and J ends were trimmed by 5 bases and 3 bases, with 16 bases remaining between them. CDR3 DNA: TGTGCCAGCAGTCAGAACTACAGGGTGGACTATGGCTACACCTTC. Amino acid sequence: CASSQNYRVDYGYTF.

Concerning this clone itself: The conserved phenylalanine or tryptophan is not found at the CDR3 terminus, so this likely reflects a read error. The DNA is omitted, as the CDR3 cannot be located on it reliably, and the CDR3 follows TCRdb's listing. V usage is TRBV2 and J usage is TRBJ2-4; the D call of TRBD2 is as the table states it, not checked on the DNA. Germline V CDR1 and CDR2: SNHLY, FYNNEI. The CDR3 comprises 12 residues, both ends counted. CDR3 amino acids: CASLTTEGGARV.

The chain links TRBV5-1 to TRBJ1-1; no clear D gene. CDR1 is SGHRS and CDR2 is YFSETQ in the germline V gene. Trimming shortened V by 0 bases and J by 7 bases, and 10 bases separated the two germline ends. The CDR3 runs to 13 residues. The CDR3 protein is CASSLEISGEAFF. The CDR3 nucleotides read TGCGCCAGCAGCTTGGAAATATCGGGTGAAGCTTTCTTT. The variable domain in full, with the rest retrieved from reference TRBV5-1 and TRBJ1-1, is KAGVTQTPRYLIKTRGQQVTLSCSPISGHRSVSWYQQTPGQGLQFLFEYFSETQRNKGNFPGRFSGRQFSNSRSEMNVSTLELGDSALYLCASSLEISGEAFFGQGTRLTVV.

This rearrangement joins TRBV14 to TRBJ2-1; 11 bases are shared with TRBD2. Germline-derived CDR1 and CDR2 are SGHDN and FVKESK. The CDR3 is 15 amino acids. Trimming at V came to 5 bases and at J to 5 bases, leaving 5 bases not matched to a gene. The CDR3 DNA sequence: TGTGCCAGCAGCTCCGTGGGACTAGCGGACAATGAGCAGTTCTTC. Residues: CASSSVGLADNEQFF.

The chain has TRBV6-6 and TRBJ2-1; the match to TRBD2 covers 7 bases. The length of the CDR3 is 15 residues. Germline-derived CDR1 and CDR2 are MNHNY and SVGAGI (reference sequence). V shed 8 bases and J 7 bases; nucleotides not matched to a gene: 14. CDR3 coding DNA: TGTGCCAGCGGGAAGACTAGCCCCAGTGGGAATGAGCAGTTCTTC. Its translation: CASGKTSPSGNEQFF.

This sequence joins TRBV5-1 and TRBJ2-2; TRBD2 agrees at 8 bases. The CDR3 spans 15 residues. V shed 7 bases and J 5 bases; nucleotides not matched to a gene: 10. CDR1 is SGHRS and CDR2 is YFSETQ in the germline V gene. The CDR3 DNA follows: TGCGCCAGCTCAAAAACTAGCGGATTAACCGGGGAGCTGTTTTTT. Protein product: CASSKTSGLTGELFF.